These 8 T cell receptor beta chains were sequenced from one sample in a study of T cell responses to AZD1222 COVID-19 vaccine. Produced via immunoSEQ multiplex PCR; TCRdb's table is partial and in-frame only. The table lists approximately 160,000 clones, 85% to 95% of them singletons. Specimen: peripheral blood, collected on day 0 of AZD1222 vaccination. These receptors all stem from an adult in good health.

The count of this clone is one. The CDR3 DNA reads as TGTGCCAGTAGTTCGGCTTTGGGACTAGCGGGGATCCAAGAGACCCAGTACTTC. It codes for CASSSALGLAGIQETQYF. This chain joins TRBV19 and TRBJ2-5; 13 bases fit TRBD2. V lost 5 bases to trimming and J lost 1 base; unmatched junction nucleotides: 10. This CDR3 region has 18 residues. Per germline, CDR1 LNHDA and CDR2 SQIVND (reference sequence).

Of note for this clone: An end of the junction does not agree with germline; a read error may underlie this. The rearrangement links TRBV6-5 to TRBJ1-2; possible D gene TRBD1, 6 bases. Per germline, CDR1 MNHEY and CDR2 SVGAGI. The CDR3 runs 14 residues. Here the CDR3 reads CASSDSDRFHGYTF. CDR3 bases: TGTGCCAGCAGTGACTCAGACAGGTTTCATGGCTACACCTTC.

The chain couples TRBV5-6 to TRBJ1-5, with D possibly TRBD1 on 6 matching bases. Germline CDR1 reads SGHDT; CDR2 reads YYEEEE. Trimming pared 2 bases from V and 8 bases from J, leaving 11 bases between. The CDR3 is 13 amino acids. CDR3 protein: CASSLGRGKPQHF. The CDR3 nucleotides read TGTGCCAGCAGCTTAGGCAGGGGAAAGCCCCAGCATTTT.

With respect to this clone: The sample holds other DNA sequences that translate to the same CDR3. V gene TRBV6-5 combines with J gene TRBJ1-1; no clear D gene. The CDR3 extends over 13 amino acids. Germline lookup yields CDR1 MNHEY and CDR2 SVGAGI. V lost 2 bases and J 1 base, leaving 5 bases between the germline ends. The CDR3 nucleotides read TGTGCCAGCAGTTACGGGGAGAACACTGAAGCTTTCTTT. It yields the protein CASSYGENTEAFF.

The sample holds one count of this clone. The chain uses TRBV5-6 and TRBJ1-2; D is perhaps TRBD1 (6 bases). Trimming pared 3 bases from V and 4 bases from J, leaving 16 bases between. The CDR3 has 15 residues. The V gene's germline CDR1 is SGHDT and CDR2 YYEEEE. The CDR3 spells CASSSSGTSTYGYTF. CDR3 in DNA: TGTGCCAGCAGCTCATCCGGGACAAGCACCTATGGCTACACCTTC.

The rearrangement joins TRBV6-5 to TRBJ2-7; 9 bases align to TRBD1. The CDR3 has 15 residues. Per germline, CDR1 MNHEY and CDR2 SVGAGI. Trimming removed 0 bases from V and 0 bases from J; junction bases left unmatched: 0. CDR3 residues: CASSYSTGGSYEQYF. Written as DNA, the CDR3 is TGTGCCAGCAGTTACTCGACAGGGGGCTCCTACGAGCAGTACTTC.

This chain connects TRBV13 to TRBJ2-7, with D perhaps matching TRBD2 (7 bases). From germline, CDR1 is PRHDT and CDR2 FYEKMQ (reference sequence). The CDR3 has 13 amino acids. The ends were cut back, 8 bases at V and 0 bases at J, with 11 bases in the middle. The CDR3, as DNA: TGTGCCAGCGGGAGGGGGAACTCCTACGAGCAGTACTTC. It translates to CASGRGNSYEQYF.

The J gene is TRBJ2-5, the V gene TRBV2; D possibly corresponds to TRBD2 (5 bases). The CDR3 loop spans 13 amino acids. V lost 6 bases to trimming and J lost 1 base, with 9 bases between them. The germline V gene encodes CDR1 SNHLY and CDR2 FYNNEI. This CDR3 reads CASSPLGQETQYF. The CDR3 DNA reads as TGTGCCAGCAGCCCACTAGGCCAAGAGACCCAGTACTTC. The whole variable domain, filled in from reference TRBV2 and TRBJ2-5, reads EPEVTQTPSHQVTQMGQEVILRCVPISNHLYFYWYRQILGQKVEFLVSFYNNEISEKSEIFDDQFSVERPDGSNFTLKIRSTKLEDSAMYFCASSPLGQETQYFGPGTRLLVL.